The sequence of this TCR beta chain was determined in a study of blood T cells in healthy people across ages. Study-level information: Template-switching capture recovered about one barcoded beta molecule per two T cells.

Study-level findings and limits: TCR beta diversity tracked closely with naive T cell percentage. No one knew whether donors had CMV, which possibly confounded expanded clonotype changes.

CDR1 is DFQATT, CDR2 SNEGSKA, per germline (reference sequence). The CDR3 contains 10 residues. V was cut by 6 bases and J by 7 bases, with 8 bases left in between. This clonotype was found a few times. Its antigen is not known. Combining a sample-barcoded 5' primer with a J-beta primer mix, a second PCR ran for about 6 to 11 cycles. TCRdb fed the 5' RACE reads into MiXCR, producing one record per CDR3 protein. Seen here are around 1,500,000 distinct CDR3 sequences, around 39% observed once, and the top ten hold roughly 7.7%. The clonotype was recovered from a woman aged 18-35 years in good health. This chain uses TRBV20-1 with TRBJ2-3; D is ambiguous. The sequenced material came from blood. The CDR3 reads CSALIHTQYF. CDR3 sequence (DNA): TGCAGTGCCCTTATACATACGCAGTATTTT.